These T cell receptor beta chains were read from a single sample in a study of blood T cell repertoires in COVID-19. Sequencing used immunoSEQ multiplex PCR; TCRdb keeps in-frame clones, though not all of them. This table holds fewer than 650,000 clones, 70% to 90% found once. The source material was peripheral blood. Receptors were obtained from a woman aged 45-60 years with COVID-19, enrolled during active disease. CDR3s include the opening cysteine and the closing phenylalanine or tryptophan. Fields, in order: J gene, D gene, clone size, V gene, CDR3 protein, CDR3 DNA. D genes are given only for firm matches. Clone size, where shown, is once, few, many, or a class for clones that have expanded.

>TRBJ1-4|-|-|TRBV30
CAWSVRESGAEKLFF
TGTGCCTGGAGTGTAAGGGAAAGCGGGGCGGAAAAACTGTTTTTT
>TRBJ2-1|TRBD2|-|TRBV2
CASSGNSGGYNEQFF
TGTGCCAGCAGTGGGAATAGCGGGGGCTACAATGAGCAGTTCTTC
>TRBJ1-1|-|-|TRBV28
CASKAGSWTEAFF
TGTGCCAGCAAGGCGGGGTCGTGGACTGAAGCTTTCTTT
>TRBJ1-5|-|-|TRBV3-1/TRBV3-2
CASSQRRDQPQHF
TGTGCCAGCAGCCAACGTCGGGATCAGCCCCAGCATTTT
>TRBJ2-7|-|-|TRBV5-1
CASSFRGGPTYEQYF
TGCGCCAGCAGCTTTAGGGGGGGGCCCACCTACGAGCAGTACTTC
>TRBJ1-2|TRBD1|-|TRBV30
CAWEQGASLGYTF
TGTGCCTGGGAACAGGGGGCTAGTTTAGGCTACACCTTC
>TRBJ1-1|-|-|TRBV7-9
CASSLGQNKNTEAFF
TGTGCCAGCAGCTTAGGACAGAATAAGAACACTGAAGCTTTCTTT
>TRBJ2-1|TRBD1|once|TRBV2
CASKMRGPYNEQFF
TGTGCCAGCAAGATGAGGGGGCCCTACAATGAGCAGTTCTTC
>TRBJ2-2|-|-|TRBV19
CASSIGRAAGELFF
TGTGCCAGTAGTATCGGCAGGGCGGCCGGGGAGCTGTTTTTT
>TRBJ2-2|-|-|TRBV7-8
CASSWPLRSANTGELFF
TGTGCCAGCAGCTGGCCTTTGAGGTCTGCGAACACCGGGGAGCTGTTTTTT
>TRBJ2-4|-|-|TRBV2
CASKADLAKNIQYF
TGTGCCAGCAAAGCGGACTTAGCCAAAAACATTCAGTACTTC
>TRBJ1-1|-|-|TRBV23-1
CASSQQNTEAFF
TGCGCCAGCAGTCAACAGAACACTGAAGCTTTCTTT
>TRBJ1-2|TRBD1|-|TRBV24-1
CATSHPTGDGYTF
TGTGCCACCAGTCATCCCACAGGGGACGGCTACACCTTC
>TRBJ1-5|TRBD1|-|TRBV5-6
CASSLAGTEYNQPQHF
TGTGCCAGCAGCTTAGCCGGGACAGAATACAATCAGCCCCAGCATTTT
>TRBJ1-1|-|-|TRBV5-4
CASSSGELITEAFF
TGTGCCAGCAGCTCCGGTGAGTTGATCACTGAAGCTTTCTTT
>TRBJ2-3|-|-|TRBV3-1/TRBV3-2
CASSPVARAATDTQYF
TGTGCCAGCAGCCCTGTAGCGCGGGCCGCTACAGATACGCAGTATTTT
>TRBJ1-1|TRBD1|-|TRBV19
CASSKAGQGYGGNTEAFF
TGTGCCAGTAGTAAAGCGGGACAGGGATACGGAGGGAACACTGAAGCTTTCTTT
>TRBJ2-2|-|-|TRBV13
CASSGGNGELFF
TGTGCCAGCAGCGGGGGCAACGGGGAGCTGTTTTTT
>TRBJ1-5|-|few|TRBV7-2
CASSFAAMPQHF
TGTGCCAGCAGCTTCGCCGCGATGCCCCAGCATTTT
>TRBJ1-2|-|-|TRBV10-3
CAATGTPPYGYTF
TGTGCCGCCACCGGGACACCGCCCTATGGCTACACCTTC
>TRBJ2-1|-|-|TRBV7-9
CASSLAGSSVNEQFF
TGTGCCAGCAGCTTAGCGGGTTCTAGCGTCAATGAGCAGTTCTTC
>TRBJ2-6|-|-|TRBV5-5
CASSLAVSSGANVLTF
TGTGCCAGCAGCTTAGCGGTTTCCTCTGGGGCCAACGTCCTGACTTTC
>TRBJ1-3|TRBD1|-|TRBV19
CASSSGTGDGNTIYF
TGTGCCAGTAGTAGTGGGACAGGGGATGGAAACACCATATATTTT
>TRBJ1-5|-|-|TRBV6-6
CASKQGNNQPQHF
TGTGCCAGCAAACAGGGAAACAATCAGCCCCAGCATTTT
>TRBJ1-5|-|-|TRBV7-8
CASSAGSQPQHF
TGTGCCAGCAGTGCAGGGTCGCAGCCCCAGCATTTT
>TRBJ1-6|-|few|TRBV19
CASSPRDGPLSPLHF
TGTGCCAGTAGTCCGCGGGACGGACCCTTATCACCCCTCCACTTT
>TRBJ2-7|-|-|TRBV4-2
CASSQFGAGAYEQYF
TGTGCCAGCAGCCAATTTGGCGCAGGGGCCTACGAGCAGTACTTC
>TRBJ1-3|-|once|TRBV19
CASSHDNSGNTIYF
TGTGCCAGTAGCCATGACAACTCTGGAAACACCATATATTTT
>TRBJ1-1|-|-|TRBV19
CASSIGRGTEAFF
TGTGCCAGTAGTATAGGGAGGGGAACTGAAGCTTTCTTT
>TRBJ1-2|TRBD1|-|TRBV18
CASSHSEEGTVDLYGYTF
TGTGCCAGCTCACACTCCGAGGAGGGGACAGTCGACCTCTATGGCTACACCTTC
>TRBJ1-4|-|-|TRBV19
CASSIAGETNEKLFF
TGTGCCAGTAGTATAGCAGGCGAAACTAATGAAAAACTGTTTTTT
>TRBJ2-6|-|-|TRBV19
CASSSNSGANVLTF
TGTGCCAGTAGTAGTAACTCTGGGGCCAACGTCCTGACTTTC
>TRBJ2-1|TRBD2|-|TRBV2
CASSYSTSGGAGEQFF
TGTGCCAGCAGTTATTCGACTAGCGGGGGGGCCGGGGAGCAGTTCTTC
>TRBJ1-2|-|-|TRBV6-5
CASSYESGVGYTF
TGTGCCAGCAGTTACGAGTCAGGGGTAGGCTACACCTTC
>TRBJ1-1|TRBD1|-|TRBV28
CASSVQGEHTEAFF
TGTGCCAGCAGTGTCCAGGGGGAGCACACTGAAGCTTTCTTT
>TRBJ1-5|TRBD1|few|TRBV18
CASSPTGQGQPQHF
TGTGCCAGCTCACCGACAGGGCAGGGACAGCCCCAGCATTTT
>TRBJ2-5|TRBD2|-|TRBV13
CASSVTSGEQTQYF
TGTGCCAGCAGCGTGACTAGCGGGGAGCAGACCCAGTACTTC
>TRBJ1-1|TRBD1|-|TRBV6-5
CASSSGQGEYAFF
TGTGCCAGCAGTTCGGGACAGGGCGAATACGCTTTCTTT
>TRBJ2-1|-|-|TRBV12-3/TRBV12-4
CASRKENEQFF
TGTGCCAGCAGAAAAGAGAATGAGCAGTTCTTC
>TRBJ1-2|TRBD1|-|TRBV30
CAWSGGQGAGGYTF
TGTGCCTGGAGTGGAGGACAGGGGGCCGGTGGCTACACCTTC